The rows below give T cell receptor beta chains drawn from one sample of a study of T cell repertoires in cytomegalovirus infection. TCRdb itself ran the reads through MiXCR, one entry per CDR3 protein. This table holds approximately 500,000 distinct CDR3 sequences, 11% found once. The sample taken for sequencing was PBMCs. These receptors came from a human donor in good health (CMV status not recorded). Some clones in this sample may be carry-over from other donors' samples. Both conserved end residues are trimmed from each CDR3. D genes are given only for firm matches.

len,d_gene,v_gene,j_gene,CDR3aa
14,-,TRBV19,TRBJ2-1,ASTDGAGGNYNEQF
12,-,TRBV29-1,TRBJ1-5,SVITGSKNQPQH
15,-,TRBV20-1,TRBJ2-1,SATRGGGGTLYNEQF
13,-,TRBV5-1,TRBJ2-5,ASSLLQGVQETQY
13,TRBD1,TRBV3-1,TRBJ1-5,ASSPDRVRNQPQH
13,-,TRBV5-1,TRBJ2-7,ASSLEGDHSYEQY
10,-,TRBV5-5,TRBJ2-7,ASSLGHLEQY
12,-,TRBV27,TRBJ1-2,ASSLSNRNYGYT
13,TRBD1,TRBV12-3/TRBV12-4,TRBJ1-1,ASSRRGQGVTEAF
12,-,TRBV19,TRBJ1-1,ASSMFGGESLAF
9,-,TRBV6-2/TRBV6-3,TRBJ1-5,ASSYGGPQH
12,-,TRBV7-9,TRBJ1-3,ASSSEWQGNTIY
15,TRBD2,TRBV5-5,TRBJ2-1,ASSSRLAGALKPEQF
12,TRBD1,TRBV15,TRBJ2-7,ATSRVTGGYEQY
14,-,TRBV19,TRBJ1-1,ASSILSLTEGTEAF
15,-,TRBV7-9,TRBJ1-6,ASSLRGKGSYNSPLH
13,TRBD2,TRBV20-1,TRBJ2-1,SAGGLAASYNEQF
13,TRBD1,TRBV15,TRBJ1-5,ATSGSWTGGEPQH
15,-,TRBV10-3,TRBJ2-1,AISDPMRVVSYNEQF
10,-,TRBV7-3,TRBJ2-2,ASSQTAGELF
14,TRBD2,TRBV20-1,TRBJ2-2,SAPYTPGGIGGELF
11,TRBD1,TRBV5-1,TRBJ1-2,ASSLQGADGYT
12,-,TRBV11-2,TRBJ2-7,ASSLVGGATEQY
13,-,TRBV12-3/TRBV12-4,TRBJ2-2,ASSLGVANTGELF
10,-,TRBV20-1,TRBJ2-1,SVQIGGTEQF
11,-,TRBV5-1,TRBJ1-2,ASSLEDTYGYT
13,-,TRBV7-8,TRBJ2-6,ASSSVYEGANVLT
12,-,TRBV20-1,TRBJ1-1,SASRAVMNTEAF
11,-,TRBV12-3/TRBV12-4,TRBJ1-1,ASGTRESTEAF
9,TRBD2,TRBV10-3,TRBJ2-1,AIRTSGEQF
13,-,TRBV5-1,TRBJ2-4,ASSLRQAGSNIQY
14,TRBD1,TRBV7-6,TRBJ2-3,ASSRDDRGRADTQY
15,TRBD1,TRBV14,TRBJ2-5,ASSQGVRDRGRETQY
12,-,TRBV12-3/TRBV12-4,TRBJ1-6,ASSFATRGSPLH
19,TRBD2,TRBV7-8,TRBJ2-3,ASSFPIMWLAGGGSTDTQY
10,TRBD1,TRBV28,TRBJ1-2,ASSPTGQAAT
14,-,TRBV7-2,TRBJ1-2,ASSQYALRSGDGYT
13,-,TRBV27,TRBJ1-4,ASSRIQGNNEKLF
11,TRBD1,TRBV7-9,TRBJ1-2,ASSHRQGIGYT
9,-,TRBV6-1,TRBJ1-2,ASSEGGGYT
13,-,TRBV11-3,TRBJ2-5,ASSLDGASQETQY
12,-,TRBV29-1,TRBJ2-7,SVENRVSRNEQY
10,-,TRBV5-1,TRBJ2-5,ASSLSEETQY
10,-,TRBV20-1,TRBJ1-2,SSKGGLRGYT
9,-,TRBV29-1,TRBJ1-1,SGGKNTEAF
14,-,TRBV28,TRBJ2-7,ASSLSTGAGSYEQY
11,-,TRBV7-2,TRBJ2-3,ASSLALPDTQY